This T cell receptor beta chain was found in a study of OX40 agonist ivuxolimab in advanced cancers. Across the study: Partial responses were achieved by three patients: one hepatocellular carcinoma, two cutaneous melanoma.

From germline, CDR1 is SGHTA and CDR2 FQGTGA. V lost 1 base to trimming and J lost 0 bases; unmatched junction nucleotides: 3. The CDR3 consists of 16 residues. Measured with immunoSEQ multiplex PCR; TCRdb has only the in-frame clones, and not every one. This sample has about 60,000 clones, with roughly 80% found just once. The TCR originated in an adult with an advanced solid tumor such as melanoma, head and neck, liver or kidney cancer. This material consisted of CD4+ or CD8+ T cells sorted from blood, taken in a trial of the OX40 agonist ivuxolimab. J is TRBJ2-5 and V is TRBV7-3; TRBD2 agrees at 9 bases. The CDR3 here is CASSLMASGNQETQYF. The CDR3, as DNA: TGTGCCAGCAGCTTAATGGCTAGCGGGAACCAAGAGACCCAGTACTTC.